The 12 T cell receptor beta chains below all came from one sample that was sequenced in a study of blood T cell repertoires in COVID-19 (dated by TCRdb to between 2020 and 2021). The library was prepared using the immunoSEQ multiplex PCR assay. What TCRdb holds here is the immuneACCESS table cut down to in-frame rearrangements. Part of the clones is not present; checked against another copy, under half of the missing clones reflect an unresolved V gene, and the others are unexplained. The sample profile shows about 240,000 clones; around 86% of them were found once. The ten largest make up around 2% of the sample. Sample: peripheral blood. Receptors originate from a man aged 30 to 45 who had recovered from COVID-19.

The chain has TRBV10-3 and TRBJ2-5; possible D gene TRBD1, 6 bases. This CDR3 region has 13 residues. V gave up 0 bases and J gave up 5 bases, with 7 bases separating them. Looked up from germline, CDR1 is ENHRY and CDR2 is SYGVKD. The CDR3 sequence: CAISESRGETQYF. In nucleotides, the CDR3 is TGTGCCATCAGTGAGTCTAGGGGGGAGACCCAGTACTTC.

The DNA for the CDR3 is TGTGCCAGCAGCTTAGATGGGCGGACAGGGGGGGAAGCTTTCTTT. Its translation is CASSLDGRTGGEAFF. The V gene is TRBV11-3, the J gene TRBJ1-1; 10 nucleotides line up with TRBD1. The CDR3 runs 15 residues. Per the germline V gene, CDR1 is SGHNT and CDR2 is YENEEA. The V and J ends lost 0 bases and 8 bases, in that order; junction bases with no gene match: 6.

V gene TRBV18 combines with J gene TRBJ1-2, with 8 positions matching TRBD1. V lost 5 bases and J lost 1; bases outside the gene matches: 9. Per germline, CDR1 KGHSH and CDR2 LQKENI. The CDR3 runs to 16 residues. The CDR3 sequence: CASSSGTGLLNYGYTF. The CDR3 bases are TGTGCCAGCTCATCAGGGACAGGCCTTCTTAACTATGGCTACACCTTC.

V gene TRBV6-1 combines with J gene TRBJ2-7; D is unclear. V gave up 1 base and J gave up 0 bases, with 10 bases separating them. Germline lookup yields CDR1 MNHNS and CDR2 SASEGT. The CDR3 loop spans 15 amino acids. CDR3 region: CASSEDRQSSYEQYV. CDR3 nucleotide sequence: TGTGCCAGCAGTGAAGATCGACAAAGCTCCTACGAGCAGTACGTC.

Only one count was recorded for this clone. The rearrangement links TRBV9 to TRBJ2-5; 8 bases agree with TRBD2. From germline, CDR1 is SGDLS and CDR2 YYNGEE. This CDR3 has 16 amino acids. V was clipped by 2 bases and J by 6 bases; unmatched bases: 12. CDR3 coding DNA: TGTGCCAGCAGCGTTCGCCTCGGGGGGGCGTTAAAGACCCAGTACTTC. Its translation: CASSVRLGGALKTQYF.

Only a few counts were recorded for this clone. The V call is TRBV28, the J call TRBJ1-5; the D gene is possibly TRBD1 (5 bases). Germline CDR1 and CDR2: MDHEN and SYDVKM. Trimming took 7 bases from V and 7 from J, leaving 14 bases between them. The CDR3 consists of 13 residues. In DNA form, the CDR3 reads TGTGCCAGCAACGGGGGAATGGGACAGCCCCAGCATTTT. It codes for CASNGGMGQPQHF.

V usage is TRBV6-2 or TRBV6-3 and J usage is TRBJ2-7, with D tentatively TRBD1 (6 bases). V shed 5 bases and J shed 2 bases, with 13 bases lying between them. This CDR3 region has 14 residues. Germline V CDR1 and CDR2: MNHEY, SVGEGT. The CDR3 here is CASSRTSGAYEQYF. CDR3 in DNA: TGTGCCAGCAGTCGGACGTCAGGGGCCTACGAGCAGTACTTC.

The V gene is TRBV7-9, the J gene TRBJ1-4, with D possibly TRBD1 on 5 matching bases. Germline CDR1 and CDR2: SEHNR and FQNEAQ (reference sequence). V shed 3 bases and J shed 3 bases, with 8 bases lying between them. The CDR3 consists of 14 residues. Here the CDR3 reads CASSFPGANEKLFF. CDR3 sequence (DNA): TGTGCCAGCAGCTTTCCGGGGGCTAATGAAAAACTGTTTTTT.

V gene TRBV28 combines with J gene TRBJ2-2; D remains ambiguous. The CDR3 has 12 amino acids. Germline V CDR1 and CDR2: MDHEN, SYDVKM. Trimming took 10 bases from V and 4 from J, leaving 10 bases between them. The CDR3 region has the DNA TGTGCCACTGAATCTAGCACCGGGGAGCTGTTTTTT. Residues: CATESSTGELFF.

The chain couples TRBV15 to TRBJ2-2; 8 bases fit TRBD1. The V gene end was trimmed by 0 bases and the J gene end by 0 bases; junction bases not matched to a gene: 3. From germline, CDR1 is LNHNV and CDR2 YYDKDF (reference sequence). The CDR3 consists of 17 residues. In nucleotides, the CDR3 is TGTGCCACCAGCAGAGATATGACAGGGGCGAACACCGGGGAGCTGTTTTTT. Translated: CATSRDMTGANTGELFF.

This clone appeared once. This chain uses TRBV5-6 with TRBJ1-1; 7 bases align to TRBD1. J was trimmed by 11 bases and V by 1 base; bases with no gene match: 11. The CDR3 is 14 residues long. Germline-derived CDR1 and CDR2 are SGHDT and YYEEEE. CDR3 sequence: CASSLWGTDRAAFF. In nucleotides, the CDR3 is TGTGCCAGCAGCTTGTGGGGGACCGACAGGGCCGCTTTCTTT.

This clone was seen once. The chain has TRBV5-1 and TRBJ1-6; 12 bases are a match to TRBD1. The length of the CDR3 is 15 residues. Germline assignment: CDR1 SGHRS and CDR2 YFSETQ. Unmatched junction bases numbered 10, after V lost 9 bases and J lost 9 bases. This CDR3 reads CATTPGTGGSSPLHF. The CDR3 DNA sequence: TGCGCCACCACACCCGGGACAGGGGGCTCTTCACCCCTCCACTTT.